The T cell receptor (beta chain) under discussion was sequenced for a study of T cell responses to AZD1222 COVID-19 vaccine. Study-wide findings and caveats: Clonal diversity was possibly underestimated; the donors were predominantly white British and more often female.

Details on this clone: The antigen is not known.

Clones were sequenced by immunoSEQ multiplex PCR, and TCRdb holds only the in-frame ones, with some missing. Here the sample spans about 110,000 clones, under 95% being singletons. Germline CDR1 reads LGHDT; CDR2 reads YNNKEL (reference sequence). Trimming took 4 bases from V and 4 from J; bases not matched to a gene: 10. The CDR3 length is 17 residues. The chain joins TRBV3-1 (or the pseudogene TRBV3-2) to TRBJ1-4, with TRBD1 matching over 9 bases. The TCR sequence derives from an adult in good health. The sample in question was peripheral blood, obtained on day 0 of AZD1222 vaccination. CDR3 sequence: CASSPTGTGKGNEKLFF. CDR3 sequence (DNA): TGTGCCAGCAGCCCCACCGGGACAGGGAAGGGTAATGAAAAACTGTTTTTT.